This section outlines one T cell receptor beta chain sequence together with its context. Clones were read by immunoSEQ multiplex PCR, and TCRdb kept only the in-frame ones, dropping some. The data show 40,000 to 45,000 clones, with just over 85% seen just once and 21% held by the top ten. People who had autoimmune disease history or systemic immunosuppression were excluded. The investigators sampled blood at baseline, at cycle 4 day 1, and at cycle 7 day 1. This entry comes from a study of OX40 agonist ivuxolimab in advanced cancers. Overall study context: Across the patients, intravenous ivuxolimab was delivered every 2 weeks at 0.01 to 10 mg/kg. Enrolled patients in dose escalation had cancers that were hepatocellular carcinoma, melanoma, renal cell or head and neck cancer.

The source material was CD4+ or CD8+ T cells sorted from blood, sampled in a trial of the OX40 agonist ivuxolimab. The receptor's source is an adult with an advanced solid tumor such as melanoma, head and neck, liver or kidney cancer.

The CDR3 bases are TGCGCCAGCAGCGTAACCGGGGGACAGCGGCCCTACGAGCAGTACTTC. This gives the protein CASSVTGGQRPYEQYF. The chain couples TRBV5-1 to TRBJ2-7; possibly TRBD1 for D (7 bases). CDR3 length: 16 amino acids. Germline V gene sequence: CDR1 SGHRS, CDR2 YFSETQ. Trimming removed 4 bases at V and 2 bases at J, with 19 bases between. The variable domain in full, with the rest retrieved from reference TRBV5-1 and TRBJ2-7, is KAGVTQTPRYLIKTRGQQVTLSCSPISGHRSVSWYQQTPGQGLQFLFEYFSETQRNKGNFPGRFSGRQFSNSRSEMNVSTLELGDSALYLCASSVTGGQRPYEQYFGPGTRLTVT.